This TCR beta chain appears in the sequencing data of a study of vaccination and CD4 T cells after COVID-19. Study details: There were six male and four female convalescents, and two of them were Hispanic. The post-COVID sampling time was a median 101 days after diagnosis, ranging from 35 to 161. A few convalescent patients provided samples that were taken at day 14 and days 161 to 241 post-vaccination.

Time point in this sample: late sampling 161 to 241 days after vaccination in three convalescent patients. Before Alpha, Beta and Delta appeared in the US, convalescents tested positive (March–December 2020). Germline V CDR1 and CDR2: SEHNR, FQNEAQ (reference sequence). The V end was cut by 1 base, the J end by 2 bases, with 11 bases between. The CDR3 sequence is 15 residues long. TCRdb reprocessed the PCR reads via MiXCR and lists one record per CDR3 protein. The sample consists of 25,000 to 30,000 distinct CDR3 sequences, about 54% of them appearing once. V gene TRBV7-9 combines with J gene TRBJ2-5; D call uncertain. This clonotype originated in a human donor who had recovered from COVID-19. The input for sequencing was CD4+ T cells from blood, taken about 7 months after SARS-CoV-2 vaccination. CDR3 protein: CASSLVRSRQETQYF. CDR3 DNA: TGTGCCAGCAGCTTAGTGCGGAGCCGTCAAGAGACCCAGTACTTC. Combining the CDR3 with reference TRBV7-9 and TRBJ2-5 gives the whole variable domain DTGVSQNPRHKITKRGQNVTFRCDPISEHNRLYWYRQTLGQGPEFLTYFQNEAQLEKSRLLSDRFSAERPKGSFSTLEIQRTEQGDSAMYLCASSLVRSRQETQYFGPGTRLLVL.